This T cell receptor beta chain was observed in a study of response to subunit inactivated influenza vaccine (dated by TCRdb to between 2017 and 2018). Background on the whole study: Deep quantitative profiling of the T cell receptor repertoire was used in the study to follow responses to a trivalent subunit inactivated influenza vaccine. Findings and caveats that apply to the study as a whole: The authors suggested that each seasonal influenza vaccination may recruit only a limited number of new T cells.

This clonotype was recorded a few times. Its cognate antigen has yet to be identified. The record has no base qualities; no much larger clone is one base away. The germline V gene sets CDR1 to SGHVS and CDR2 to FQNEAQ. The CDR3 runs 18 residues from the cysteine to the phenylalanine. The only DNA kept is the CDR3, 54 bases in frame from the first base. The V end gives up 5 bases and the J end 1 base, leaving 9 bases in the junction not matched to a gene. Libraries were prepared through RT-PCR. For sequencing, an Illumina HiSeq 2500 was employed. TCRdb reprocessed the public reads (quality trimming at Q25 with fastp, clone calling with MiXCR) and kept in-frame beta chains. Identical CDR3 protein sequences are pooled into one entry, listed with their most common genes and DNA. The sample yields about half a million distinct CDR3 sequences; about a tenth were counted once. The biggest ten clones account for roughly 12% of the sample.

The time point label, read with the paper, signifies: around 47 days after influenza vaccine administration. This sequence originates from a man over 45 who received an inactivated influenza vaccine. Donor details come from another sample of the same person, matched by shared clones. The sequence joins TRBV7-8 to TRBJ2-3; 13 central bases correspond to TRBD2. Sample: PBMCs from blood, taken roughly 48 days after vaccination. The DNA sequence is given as TGTGCCAGCAGCGGGCCGGGGACTAGCGGGGAGCGCACAGATACGCAGTATTTT. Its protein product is CASSGPGTSGERTDTQYF.